These 9 T cell receptor beta chains were all obtained from the same sample, sequenced in a study of molecular identifiers for immune sequencing clone quantification. MiXCR was run by TCRdb on the PCR reads, yielding one entry per CDR3 protein. This sample has approximately 320,000 distinct CDR3 sequences, with under 25% found just once. Material: naive CD8+ T cells from blood, with Jurkat cell RNA spiked in. Subset specified: FACS-sorted CD8+CD4-CCR7+CD45RA+ naive T cells. Source of these receptors: a human donor in good health. Some libraries in this study had Jurkat cell RNA spiked in.

The chain has TRBV4-1 and TRBJ2-5; D gene unclear. CDR1 is MGHRA, CDR2 YSYEKL, per germline. V was shortened by 3 bases and J by 0 bases, with 5 bases between the two germline ends. The CDR3 has 13 amino acids. The DNA of the CDR3 is TGCGCCAGCAGCCAGGCCAACCAAGAGACCCAGTACTTC. It is translated as CASSQANQETQYF.

This clonotype has ten or more counts. The chain links TRBV7-9 to TRBJ1-1; D might be TRBD1 (5 bases). Germline loops: CDR1 SEHNR, CDR2 FQNEAQ (reference sequence). This CDR3 has 16 amino acids. V shed 2 bases and J shed 0 bases, with 13 bases lying between them. In DNA form, the CDR3 reads TGTGCCAGCAGCTTACGGCAGGGAGAAATGAACACTGAAGCTTTCTTT. Translating it yields CASSLRQGEMNTEAFF.

The table lists this clonotype with many counts. The J gene is TRBJ2-7, the V gene TRBV6-5, with TRBD2 as a possible D gene (5 bases). The CDR3 runs 13 residues. The V end was cut by 0 bases, the J end by 6 bases, with 9 bases between. Germline CDR1 reads MNHEY; CDR2 reads SVGAGI. CDR3 loop: CASSYSDFGEQYF. In nucleotides, the CDR3 is TGTGCCAGCAGTTACTCGGACTTCGGCGAGCAGTACTTC.

This clonotype was seen a few times. A read error may explain this, as a much larger clone is one base away. The chain recombines TRBV7-2 with TRBJ1-5, with D perhaps matching TRBD1 (6 bases). CDR3 length equals 14 residues. Per germline, CDR1 SGHTA and CDR2 FQGNSA. CDR3 bases: TGTGCCAGCAGCCTGGCGACAGGCAATCGGCCCCAGCATTTT. Translation: CASSLATGNRPQHF.

This clonotype has at least ten counts. The gene calls are TRBV12-3 or TRBV12-4 and TRBJ2-5; 8 bases agree with TRBD1. The CDR3 is made up of 15 amino acids. The ends lost 6 bases at V and 2 bases at J; junction bases unmatched: 8. The CDR3 sequence: CASRSGTGRQETQYF. The CDR3 nucleotides are TGTGCCAGCAGATCCGGGACAGGTCGTCAAGAGACCCAGTACTTC.

At least ten counts were recorded for this clonotype. The CDR3 reads CASSQGHEQFF. The CDR3, as DNA: TGTGCCAGCAGTCAAGGGCATGAGCAGTTCTTC. V usage is TRBV6-5 and J usage is TRBJ2-1; D gene unclear. The CDR3 spans 11 residues. V lost 5 bases and J 8 bases, leaving 7 bases between the germline ends. Germline V gene data show CDR1 as MNHEY and CDR2 as SVGAGI.

This clonotype came up many times. The V and J genes are TRBV5-4 and TRBJ2-7, with D uncertain. The V end lost 0 bases, the J end lost 7 bases, and 5 bases lay between the germline ends. CDR1 and CDR2 (germline): SGHNT, YYREEE (reference sequence). The CDR3 sequence is 11 residues long. The CDR3 protein is CASSLELEQYF. DNA for the CDR3: TGTGCCAGCAGCTTGGAACTAGAGCAGTACTTC.

This clonotype appeared a single time. The CDR3 does not close with the conserved phenylalanine or tryptophan, likely indicating a read error. The rearrangement links TRBV7-2 to TRBJ2-3; TRBD2 aligns across 10 bases. This CDR3 is built from 19 residues. Germline V CDR1 and CDR2: SGHTA, FQGNSA. V was pared by 1 base and J by 0 bases, with 10 bases of the junction left unmatched. DNA for the CDR3: TGTGCCAGCAGCTTAGGGCTAGCGGGGGTTCTCCCTAGCACAGATACGCAGTATCTT. As protein: CASSLGLAGVLPSTDTQYL.

Note on this clonotype: The conserved closing phenylalanine or tryptophan is absent in this CDR3, likely reflecting a read error. The chain joins TRBV7-3 to TRBJ2-1; 13 bases align to TRBD2. CDR1 and CDR2 (germline): SGHTA, FQGTGA. The V gene end was trimmed by 4 bases and the J gene end by 10 bases; junction bases not matched to a gene: 10. The CDR3 runs 16 residues. The CDR3 region is CASSSTGLAGAAEQFS. The DNA of the CDR3 is TGTGCCAGCAGCTCGACCGGACTAGCGGGAGCGGCCGAGCAGTTCTCC.